One and the same sample provided the 8 T cell receptor beta chains below, sequenced in a study of human T cells and chemical hapten exposure. From the RACE reads, TCRdb called clonotypes with MiXCR, one entry per CDR3 protein. The sample records 90,000 or so distinct CDR3 sequences, around 8.8% being singletons. Time point of the sample: pre-sensitization, week 0. The treatment: therapeutic diphenylcyclopropenone sensitization with weekly scalp DPC. Material: whole blood, obtained in connection with sensitization to the hapten diphenylcyclopropenone (DPC). All receptors come from a man aged 35 to 55 with alopecia areata. Some clones in this sample may be carry-over from other donors' samples.

V usage is TRBV18 and J usage is TRBJ2-1; D is undetermined. V lost 2 bases and J lost 5, with 16 bases in between. The CDR3 loop spans 16 amino acids. Germline lookup yields CDR1 KGHSH and CDR2 LQKENI. CDR3 nucleotide sequence: TGTGCCAGCTCACCAGACGTACACAACCCCAACAATGAGCAGTTCTTC. This codes for CASSPDVHNPNNEQFF.

The sample holds many counts of this clonotype. CDR3 bases: TGTGCCAGCAGGGATAACATAATCAATCAGCCCCAGCATTTT. Translation: CASRDNIINQPQHF. This chain links TRBV6-2 or TRBV6-3 with TRBJ1-5; D is unresolved. Trimming removed 6 bases from V and 3 bases from J, with 12 bases in between. The germline V gene has CDR1 MNHEY and CDR2 SVGEGT. The CDR3 is 14 amino acids.

V usage is TRBV6-2 or TRBV6-3 and J usage is TRBJ2-4, with TRBD1 matching 8 bases. Germline CDR1 MNHEY, CDR2 SVGEGT. Trimming removed 10 bases from V and 3 bases from J; junction bases left unmatched: 11. CDR3 size: 15 residues. The CDR3 sequence is CATGLPTGDKNIQYF. The CDR3 nucleotides are TGTGCCACAGGTTTGCCGACAGGGGACAAAAACATTCAGTACTTC.

At least ten counts were recorded for this clonotype. The genes are TRBV29-1 and TRBJ1-2, with TRBD1 matching 9 bases. Germline V gene data show CDR1 as SQVTM and CDR2 as ANQGSEA. With V trimmed by 6 bases and J by 5 bases, 4 bases remained unmatched. This CDR3 is 12 amino acids long. The CDR3 DNA sequence: TGCAGCGTAGTACAGGGGGCTTATGGCTACACCTTC. It codes for CSVVQGAYGYTF.

In this sample, this clonotype turned up many times. J is TRBJ2-3 and V is TRBV29-1; D gene ambiguous. Trimming stripped 7 bases from V and 5 bases from J, with 10 bases between. The CDR3 contains 11 residues. Germline V lookup: CDR1 SQVTM, CDR2 ANQGSEA. The CDR3 DNA reads as TGCAGCGCGACCCTTGAAGATACGCAGTATTTT. This gives the protein CSATLEDTQYF.

Ten or more counts support this clonotype. This chain uses TRBV27 with TRBJ2-1, with 8 bases fitting TRBD1. The CDR3 runs 14 residues. CDR1 MNHEY and CDR2 SMNVEV come from the germline V gene (reference sequence). The junction had 15 bases not matched to a gene; V was cut back by 5 bases and J by 15 bases. In DNA form, the CDR3 reads TGTGCCAGCAGTCCCTTATTCGACAGGGGAGTACGGTTCTTC. Encoded protein: CASSPLFDRGVRFF.

This clonotype was picked up many times. The chain couples TRBV6-5 to TRBJ1-2; 9 bases are shared with TRBD1. Trimming cost V 5 bases and J 0 bases; bases outside gene matches: 13. Germline V gene data show CDR1 as MNHEY and CDR2 as SVGAGI. The CDR3 has 18 amino acids. CDR3 sequence: CASSLLSGTGTTNYGYTF. DNA of the CDR3: TGTGCCAGCAGTCTACTGTCCGGGACAGGGACGACTAACTATGGCTACACCTTC.

This clonotype was detected ten times or more. The V call is TRBV9, the J call TRBJ1-6; 11 nucleotides line up with TRBD1. The CDR3 totals 15 residues. Germline CDR1 SGDLS, CDR2 YYNGEE. V was clipped by 6 bases and J by 6 bases; unmatched bases: 5. CDR3: CASTEGTGGNSPLHF. The CDR3, as DNA: TGTGCCAGCACCGAGGGGACAGGGGGTAATTCACCCCTCCACTTT.